What follows are 15 T cell receptor beta chains derived from one specimen sequenced in a study of vaccination and CD4 T cells after COVID-19 (dated by TCRdb to 2022 to 2024). Preparation of the library involved PCR. TCRdb names Illumina iSeq 100 as the instrument used. DNA from cultured CD4+ T cells was subjected to TCR sequencing with the Oncomine TCR Beta short-read assay at the Johns Hopkins FTIC core. TCRdb cleaned the public reads at Q25 with fastp, built clones with MiXCR and kept in-frame beta chains. Merged by CDR3 protein, the rows form single entries marked with the most common genes and DNA. For this sample there are some 19,000 distinct CDR3 sequences; about 39% appear just once. The biggest ten clones account for about 12% of the sample. These receptors lack a known antigen. The label giving this sample's treatment or condition can be read as: roughly nine-day PBMC culture with coronavirus spike peptide pools or control peptides (ViraFEST assay).

The sequencing sample was made of CD4+ T cells from blood, cultured in vitro. The receptors were sampled from a human donor who had recovered from COVID-19.

CDR3 in DNA: TGCAGTGCTGGAGGGACGGGGAACACTGAAGCTTTCTTT. This translates into CSAGGTGNTEAFF. J is TRBJ1-1 and V is TRBV20-1, with D possibly matching TRBD1 (5 bases). The CDR3 loop spans 13 amino acids. Between the trimmed V and J ends, which lost 5 bases and 1 base, there was a span of 11 bases. CDR1 and CDR2 from the germline V gene are DFQATT and SNEGSKA (reference sequence).

The DNA for the CDR3 is TGTGCCAGCAGACCCCCCCTAAGGGACAGGGTGCTACACGAGCAGTACTTC. Its protein product is CASRPPLRDRVLHEQYF. The chain couples TRBV11-3 to TRBJ2-7; 9 nucleotides match TRBD1. Germline CDR1 is SGHNT and CDR2 is YENEEA. The CDR3 sequence is 17 residues long. V lost 6 bases and J lost 5; bases outside the gene matches: 17. Full variable domain (rest looked up from reference TRBV11-3 and TRBJ2-7): EAGVVQSPRYKIIEKKQPVAFWCNPISGHNTLYWYLQNLGQGPELLIRYENEEAVDDSQLPKDRFSAERLKGVDSTLKIQPAELGDSAVYLCASRPPLRDRVLHEQYFGPGTRLTVT.

For the CDR3, the DNA is TGCAGTTCGGGACTAGTCACCGGGGAGCTGTTTTTT. Translating gives CSSGLVTGELFF. The chain couples TRBV20-1 to TRBJ2-2; 8 bases align to TRBD2. From germline, CDR1 is DFQATT and CDR2 SNEGSKA (reference sequence). CDR3 length: 12 residues. The V gene end was trimmed by 8 bases and the J gene end by 4 bases; junction bases not matched to a gene: 3.

This clonotype occurred a few times. V is TRBV19 and J is TRBJ1-5; the D gene is possibly TRBD1 (5 bases). This CDR3 has 15 residues. Germline values: CDR1 LNHDA, CDR2 SQIVND (reference sequence). Trimming stripped 7 bases from V and 1 base from J, with 14 bases between. The CDR3 here is CASKVGRVSNQPQHF. In DNA, the CDR3 is TGTGCCAGTAAGGTGGGCAGGGTGAGCAATCAGCCCCAGCATTTT.

This clonotype showed up just a few times. The rearrangement links TRBV7-9 to TRBJ2-7, with a tentative D call TRBD2 (6 bases). This CDR3 is 13 amino acids long. Germline loops: CDR1 SEHNR, CDR2 FQNEAQ (reference sequence). Trimming cost V 3 bases and J 6 bases, with 12 bases left between them. CDR3 in DNA: TGTGCCAGCAGCTTCCTTGGGGGGTTCGAGCAGTACTTC. Residues: CASSFLGGFEQYF.

This clonotype was seen a few times. V and J are TRBV5-1 and TRBJ1-5; D gene unclear. CDR3 length: 13 residues. Trimming took 4 bases from V and 6 from J, leaving 11 bases between them. Germline V lookup: CDR1 SGHRS, CDR2 YFSETQ. DNA of the CDR3: TGCGCCAGCAGCCCCGGGAGTGGTCAGCCCCAGCATTTT. Translated, it gives CASSPGSGQPQHF.

The chain carries TRBV20-1 and TRBJ1-4; tentative D call: TRBD1 (6 bases). This CDR3 spans 13 amino acids. With 6 bases removed from V and 2 bases from J, the gap between germline ends came to 10 bases. Germline V CDR1 and CDR2: DFQATT, SNEGSKA (reference sequence). The CDR3, as DNA: TGCAGTGCCAAGGGACACACTAATGAAAAACTGTTTTTT. This encodes CSAKGHTNEKLFF.

V gene TRBV27 combines with J gene TRBJ1-1, with D perhaps matching TRBD1 (5 bases). There are 13 residues in the CDR3. The V and J ends lost 5 bases and 6 bases respectively, with 13 bases between them. Germline loops: CDR1 MNHEY, CDR2 SMNVEV (reference sequence). CDR3 DNA: TGTGCCAGCAGTCACAGGCTTCTCGCTGAAGCTTTCTTT. It encodes CASSHRLLAEAFF.

The chain links TRBV7-6 to TRBJ2-3; D is perhaps TRBD2 (6 bases). The CDR3 loop spans 15 amino acids. Germline CDR1 and CDR2: SGHVS and FNYEAQ. V dropped 5 bases and J dropped 3 bases, with 15 bases sitting between them. The CDR3 sequence is CASSKSRTTTDTQYF. In DNA, the CDR3 is TGTGCCAGCAGCAAATCAAGGACTACGACAGATACGCAGTATTTT.

About this clonotype: One end of the junction fails to match germline, which may point to a read error. The chain joins TRBV7-6 to TRBJ2-1; D could derive from TRBD1 or TRBD2 (5 bases each). This CDR3 contains 13 residues. Germline V gene lookup returns CDR1 SGHVS and CDR2 FNYEAQ. CDR3 sequence reads: CASNLVLGDEQFF. The CDR3, as DNA: TGTGCCAGCAACTTAGTGCTGGGGGATGAGCAGTTCTTC.

In this sample, this clonotype turned up a few times. This rearrangement joins TRBV7-9 to TRBJ2-5; possible D gene TRBD2, 7 bases. The CDR3 sequence is 16 residues long. The germline V gene encodes CDR1 SEHNR and CDR2 FQNEAQ (reference sequence). V gave up 5 bases and J gave up 4 bases, with 20 bases separating them. The CDR3 protein is CASSAGAGGRSETQYF. CDR3 bases: TGTGCCAGCAGCGCGGGGGCCGGGGGGCGCTCAGAGACCCAGTACTTC.

The count of this clonotype is one. The J gene is TRBJ2-3, the V gene TRBV18; no clear D gene. Per the germline V gene, CDR1 is KGHSH and CDR2 is LQKENI. The CDR3 is 11 residues long. V shed 7 bases and J shed 2 bases, with 4 bases lying between them. In nucleotides, the CDR3 is TGTGCCAGCTTAGCCACAGATACGCAGTATTTT. It is translated as CASLATDTQYF.

This rearrangement joins TRBV20-1 to TRBJ1-1; D is perhaps TRBD1 (6 bases). Per germline, CDR1 DFQATT and CDR2 SNEGSKA (reference sequence). The CDR3 sequence is 14 residues long. The germline V and J ends were trimmed by 3 bases and 5 bases, with 16 bases remaining between them. The CDR3 DNA reads TGCAGTGCTAGTCCGCGCAGGGGAAGGACTGAAGCTTTCTTT. Protein: CSASPRRGRTEAFF.

This clonotype was observed a handful of times. This chain links TRBV29-1 with TRBJ1-2; D is unresolved. V was cut by 4 bases and J by 0 bases, with 9 bases left in between. Germline V gives CDR1 SQVTM, CDR2 ANQGSEA. The CDR3 extends over 13 amino acids. The CDR3 bases are TGCAGCGTTGGTAGTAGGGCTAACTATGGCTACACCTTC. It codes for CSVGSRANYGYTF.

The chain combines TRBV7-2 with TRBJ2-1; no reliable D call. V lost 2 bases to trimming and J lost 15 bases, with 11 bases between them. The germline CDR1 and CDR2 sequences are SGHTA and FQGNSA. The CDR3 length is 11 residues. CDR3 coding DNA: TGTGCCAGCAGCTTACGGTTAGCCCCGTTCTTC. It translates to CASSLRLAPFF. Using reference TRBV7-2 and TRBJ2-1 for the parts outside the CDR3, the full variable domain is GAGVSQSPSNKVTEKGKDVELRCDPISGHTALYWYRQSLGQGLEFLIYFQGNSAPDKSGLPSDRFSAERTGGSVSTLTIQRTQQEDSAVYLCASSLRLAPFFGPGTRLTVL.